The clone carrying this TCR beta chain was seen repeatedly, ten times or more. No antigen is known for it. Trimming left V 0 bases short and J 3 bases short, with 8 bases between. The CDR3 covers 14 residues. In germline, CDR1 is SGHNT, CDR2 YENEEA. The data belong to a study of T cells in Graves' hyperthyroidism and ophthalmopathy. Study-level points and caveats: Blood samples included most of the expanded thyroid clonotypes exceeding 0.001.

Amplification yielded TCR beta CDR3 regions, with RNA transcripts as the source. Carried out on the TCR CDR3, a first-round RT-PCR used the HTBI primer set. Each CDR3 protein gets one entry after TCRdb re-called the multiplex PCR reads with MiXCR. Of hundreds of thousands of distinct CDR3 sequences detected, about a sixth appear once; the ten largest clones hold roughly 7.4%. Lactation, pregnancy, other autoimmune disease or uncontrolled infection led to exclusion of patients. Diagnosis rested on symptoms, serum thyroxine and TRAb, thyroid ultrasound, and orbital computed tomography. The PBMCs studied were ones that came from around 10 ml fresh peripheral blood.

The receptor was isolated from a young woman with Graves' hyperthyroidism. The chain combines TRBV11-3 with TRBJ1-1; D is unclear. The sample was blood. The CDR3 coding sequence is TGTGCCAGCAGCTTAGATGGCAGTTACACTGAAGCTTTCTTT. Residues: CASSLDGSYTEAFF. Full variable domain (remainder filled in from reference TRBV11-3 and TRBJ1-1): EAGVVQSPRYKIIEKKQPVAFWCNPISGHNTLYWYLQNLGQGPELLIRYENEEAVDDSQLPKDRFSAERLKGVDSTLKIQPAELGDSAVYLCASSLDGSYTEAFFGQGTRLTVV.